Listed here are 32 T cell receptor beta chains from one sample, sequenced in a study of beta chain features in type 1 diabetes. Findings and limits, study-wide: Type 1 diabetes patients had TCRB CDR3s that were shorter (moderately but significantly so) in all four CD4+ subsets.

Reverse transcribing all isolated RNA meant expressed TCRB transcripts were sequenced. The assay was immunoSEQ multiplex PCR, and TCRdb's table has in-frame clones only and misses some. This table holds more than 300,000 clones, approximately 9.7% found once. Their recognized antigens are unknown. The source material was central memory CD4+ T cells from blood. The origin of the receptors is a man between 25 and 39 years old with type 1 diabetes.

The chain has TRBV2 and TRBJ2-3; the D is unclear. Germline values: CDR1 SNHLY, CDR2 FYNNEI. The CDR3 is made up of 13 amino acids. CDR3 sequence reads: CANSQETTDTQYF. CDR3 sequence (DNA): TGTGCAAACAGTCAGGAAACCACAGATACGCAGTATTTT.

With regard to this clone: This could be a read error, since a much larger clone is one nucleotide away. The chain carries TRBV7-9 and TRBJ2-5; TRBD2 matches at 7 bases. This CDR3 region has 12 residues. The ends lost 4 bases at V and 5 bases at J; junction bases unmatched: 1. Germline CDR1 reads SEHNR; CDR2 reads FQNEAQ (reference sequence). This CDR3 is CASSSGGETQYF. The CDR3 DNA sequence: TGTGCCAGCAGCTCCGGGGGGGAGACCCAGTACTTC.

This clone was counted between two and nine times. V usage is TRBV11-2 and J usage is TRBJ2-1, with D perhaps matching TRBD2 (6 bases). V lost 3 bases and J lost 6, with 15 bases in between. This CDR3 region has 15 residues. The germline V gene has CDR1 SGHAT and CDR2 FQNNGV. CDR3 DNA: TGTGCCAGCAGCTTTGGGGACTTTGTCGGCAATGAGCAGTTCTTC. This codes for CASSFGDFVGNEQFF.

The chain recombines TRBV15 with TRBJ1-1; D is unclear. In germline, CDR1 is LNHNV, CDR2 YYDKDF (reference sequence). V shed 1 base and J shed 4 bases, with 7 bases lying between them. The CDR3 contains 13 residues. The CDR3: CATSRGVGTEAFF. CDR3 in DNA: TGTGCCACCAGCAGAGGGGTGGGCACTGAAGCTTTCTTT.

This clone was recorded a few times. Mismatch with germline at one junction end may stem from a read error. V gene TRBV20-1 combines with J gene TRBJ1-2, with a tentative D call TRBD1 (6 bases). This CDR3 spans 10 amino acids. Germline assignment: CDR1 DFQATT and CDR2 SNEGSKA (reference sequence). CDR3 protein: CSLRGSTLTF. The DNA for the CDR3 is TGCAGTTTGAGGGGGTCGACACTGACGTTC.

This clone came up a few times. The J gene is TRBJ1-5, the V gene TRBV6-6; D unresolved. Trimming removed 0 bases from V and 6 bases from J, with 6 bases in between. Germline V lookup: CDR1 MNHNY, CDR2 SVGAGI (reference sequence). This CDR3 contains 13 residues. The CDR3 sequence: CASSYSGSQPQHF. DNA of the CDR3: TGTGCCAGCAGTTACTCGGGGAGTCAGCCCCAGCATTTT.

CDR3 residues: CASSAGGSSSTDTQYF. The CDR3 nucleotides read TGTGCCAGCAGCGCAGGGGGCTCATCTAGCACAGATACGCAGTATTTT. This chain uses TRBV9 with TRBJ2-3; 8 bases fit TRBD1. CDR1 is SGDLS and CDR2 is YYNGEE in the germline V gene. This CDR3 is 16 amino acids long. The V and J ends lost 3 bases and 0 bases, in that order; junction bases with no gene match: 6.

Here the CDR3 DNA reads TGTGCCAGCAGTACCGACAGGGCTGCAGATACGCAGTATTTT. Residues: CASSTDRAADTQYF. The chain is built from TRBV5-6 and TRBJ2-3, with 7 bases identical to TRBD1. V shed 5 bases, J shed 4 bases, and the junction held 7 bases outside the gene matches. The CDR3 runs to 14 residues. From germline, CDR1 is SGHDT and CDR2 YYEEEE.

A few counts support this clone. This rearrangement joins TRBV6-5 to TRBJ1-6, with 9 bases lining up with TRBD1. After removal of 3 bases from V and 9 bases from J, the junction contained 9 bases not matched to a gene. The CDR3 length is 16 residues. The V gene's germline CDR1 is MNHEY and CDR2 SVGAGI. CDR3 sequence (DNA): TGTGCCAGCAGTTATGAGGGGACAGGGAGGAGTTCACCCCTCCACTTT. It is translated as CASSYEGTGRSSPLHF.

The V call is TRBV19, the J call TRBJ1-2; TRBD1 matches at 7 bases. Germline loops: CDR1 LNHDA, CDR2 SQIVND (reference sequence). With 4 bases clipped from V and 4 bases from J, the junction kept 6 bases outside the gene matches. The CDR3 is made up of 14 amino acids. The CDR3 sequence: CASSRGQTFYGYTF. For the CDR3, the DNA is TGTGCCAGTAGTAGGGGACAGACTTTCTATGGCTACACCTTC.

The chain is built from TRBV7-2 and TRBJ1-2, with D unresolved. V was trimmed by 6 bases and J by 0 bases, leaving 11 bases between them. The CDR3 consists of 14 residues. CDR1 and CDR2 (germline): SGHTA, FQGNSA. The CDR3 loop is CASRVGGANYGYTF. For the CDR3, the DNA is TGTGCCAGCAGGGTGGGCGGCGCTAACTATGGCTACACCTTC.

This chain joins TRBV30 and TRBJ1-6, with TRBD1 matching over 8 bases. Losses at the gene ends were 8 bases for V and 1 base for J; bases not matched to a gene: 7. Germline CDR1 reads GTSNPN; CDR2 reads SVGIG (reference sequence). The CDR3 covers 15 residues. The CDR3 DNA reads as TGTGCCAGCCACAGGGGGGAATCCTATAATTCACCCCTCCACTTT. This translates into CASHRGESYNSPLHF.

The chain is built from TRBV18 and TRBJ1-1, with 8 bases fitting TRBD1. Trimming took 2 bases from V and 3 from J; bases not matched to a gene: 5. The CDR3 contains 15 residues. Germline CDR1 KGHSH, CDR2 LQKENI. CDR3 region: CASSPIQGAYTEAFF. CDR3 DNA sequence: TGTGCCAGCTCACCAATCCAGGGGGCATACACTGAAGCTTTCTTT.

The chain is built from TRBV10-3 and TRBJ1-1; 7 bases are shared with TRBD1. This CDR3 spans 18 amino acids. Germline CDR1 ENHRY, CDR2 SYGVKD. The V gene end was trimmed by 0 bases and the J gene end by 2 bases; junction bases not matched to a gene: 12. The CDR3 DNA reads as TGTGCCATCAGTGAGTCGATCAGGGGGGCTTTAAGTAACACTGAAGCTTTCTTT. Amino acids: CAISESIRGALSNTEAFF.

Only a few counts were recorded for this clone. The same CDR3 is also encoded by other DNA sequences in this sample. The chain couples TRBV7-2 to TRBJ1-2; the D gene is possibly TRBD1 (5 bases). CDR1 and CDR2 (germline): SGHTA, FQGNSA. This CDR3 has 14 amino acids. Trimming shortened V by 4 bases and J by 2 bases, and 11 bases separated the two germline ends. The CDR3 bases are TGTGCCAGCAGCTCAGGGACGGGAAACTATGGCTACACCTTC. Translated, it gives CASSSGTGNYGYTF.

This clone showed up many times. The DNA for the CDR3 is TGTGCCATCAGTGACGACACTGCGAACACCGGGGAGCTGTTTTTT. Its translation is CAISDDTANTGELFF. The chain combines TRBV10-3 with TRBJ2-2; D gene unclear. The V end was cut by 3 bases, the J end by 0 bases, with 8 bases between. There are 15 residues in the CDR3. Germline lookup yields CDR1 ENHRY and CDR2 SYGVKD.

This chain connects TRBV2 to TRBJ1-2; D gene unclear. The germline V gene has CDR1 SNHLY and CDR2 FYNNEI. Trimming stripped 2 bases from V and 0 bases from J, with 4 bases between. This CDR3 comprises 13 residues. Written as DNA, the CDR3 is TGTGCCAGCAGTGAAAACGCTAACTATGGCTACACCTTC. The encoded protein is CASSENANYGYTF.

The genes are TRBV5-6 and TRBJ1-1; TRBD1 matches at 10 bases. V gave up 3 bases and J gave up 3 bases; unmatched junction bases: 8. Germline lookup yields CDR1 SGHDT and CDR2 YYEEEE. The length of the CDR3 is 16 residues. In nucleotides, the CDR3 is TGTGCCAGCAGCTCCGGGACAGGGGCTGAGGACACTGAAGCTTTCTTT. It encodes CASSSGTGAEDTEAFF.

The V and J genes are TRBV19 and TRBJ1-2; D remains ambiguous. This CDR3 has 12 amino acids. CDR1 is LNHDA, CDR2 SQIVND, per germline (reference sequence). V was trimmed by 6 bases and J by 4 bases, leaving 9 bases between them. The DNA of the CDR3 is TGTGCCAGTAGGCCTGACCTCTATGGCTACACCTTC. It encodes CASRPDLYGYTF.

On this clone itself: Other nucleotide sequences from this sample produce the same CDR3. CDR3 sequence (DNA): TGTGCCAGCAGTCTAGACCGCGATCAGCCCCAGCATTTT. Translating it yields CASSLDRDQPQHF. The J gene is TRBJ1-5, the V gene TRBV11-2; D is undetermined. The V end was cut by 6 bases, the J end by 5 bases, with 11 bases between. The CDR3 is 13 residues long. Per germline, CDR1 SGHAT and CDR2 FQNNGV.

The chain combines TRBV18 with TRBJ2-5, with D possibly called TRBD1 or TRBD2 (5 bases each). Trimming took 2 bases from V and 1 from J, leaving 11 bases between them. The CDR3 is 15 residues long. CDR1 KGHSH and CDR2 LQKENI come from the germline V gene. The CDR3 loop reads CASSPISGPQETQYF. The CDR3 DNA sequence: TGTGCCAGCTCACCAATCTCGGGGCCCCAAGAGACCCAGTACTTC. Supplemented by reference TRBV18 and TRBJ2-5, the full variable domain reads NAGVMQNPRHLVRRRGQEARLRCSPMKGHSHVYWYRQLPEEGLKFMVYLQKENIIDESGMPKERFSAEFPKEGPSILRIQQVVRGDSAAYFCASSPISGPQETQYFGPGTRLLVL.

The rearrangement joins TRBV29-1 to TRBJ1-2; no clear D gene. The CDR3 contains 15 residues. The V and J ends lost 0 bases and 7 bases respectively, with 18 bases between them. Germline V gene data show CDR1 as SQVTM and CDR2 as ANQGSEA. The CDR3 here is CSVEDRLGSGGGYTF. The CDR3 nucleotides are TGCAGCGTTGAAGATCGTTTGGGGTCGGGTGGTGGCTACACCTTC.

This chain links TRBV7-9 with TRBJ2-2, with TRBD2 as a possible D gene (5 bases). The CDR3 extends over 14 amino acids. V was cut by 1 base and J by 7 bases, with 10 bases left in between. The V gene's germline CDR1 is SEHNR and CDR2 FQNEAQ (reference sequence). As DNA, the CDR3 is TGTGCCAGCAGCTTAGATCGGGAAGGCGGGGAGCTGTTTTTT. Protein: CASSLDREGGELFF.

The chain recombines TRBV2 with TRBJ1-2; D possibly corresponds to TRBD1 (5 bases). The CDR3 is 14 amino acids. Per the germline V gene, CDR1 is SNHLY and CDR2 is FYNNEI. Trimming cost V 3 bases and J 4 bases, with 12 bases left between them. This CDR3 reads CASSERGTLYGYTF. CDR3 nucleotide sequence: TGTGCCAGCAGTGAGAGGGGTACCCTCTATGGCTACACCTTC.

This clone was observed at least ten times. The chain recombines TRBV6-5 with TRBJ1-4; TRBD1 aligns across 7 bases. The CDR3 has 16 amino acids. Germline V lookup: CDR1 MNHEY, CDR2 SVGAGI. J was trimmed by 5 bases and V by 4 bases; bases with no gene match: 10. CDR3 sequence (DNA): TGTGCCAGCAGTTCTTCAGGACAGGCGCCCAATGAAAAACTGTTTTTT. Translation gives CASSSSGQAPNEKLFF.

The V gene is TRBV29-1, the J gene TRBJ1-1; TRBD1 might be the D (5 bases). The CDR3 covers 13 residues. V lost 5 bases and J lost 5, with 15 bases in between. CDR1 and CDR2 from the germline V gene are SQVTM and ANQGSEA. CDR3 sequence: CSVNLSGLTEAFF. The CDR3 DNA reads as TGCAGCGTTAACCTCTCGGGGCTTACTGAAGCTTTCTTT.

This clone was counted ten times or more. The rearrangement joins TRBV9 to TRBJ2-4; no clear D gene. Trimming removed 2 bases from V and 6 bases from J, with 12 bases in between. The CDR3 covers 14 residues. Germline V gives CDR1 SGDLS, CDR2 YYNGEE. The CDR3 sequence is CASSVDLLGNIQYF. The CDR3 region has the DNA TGTGCCAGCAGCGTCGACCTATTGGGAAACATTCAGTACTTC.

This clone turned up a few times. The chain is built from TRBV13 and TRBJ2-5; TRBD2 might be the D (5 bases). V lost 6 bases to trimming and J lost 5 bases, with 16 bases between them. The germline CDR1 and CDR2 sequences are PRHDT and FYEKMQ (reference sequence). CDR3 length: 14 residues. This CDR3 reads CASRPTSGGETQYF. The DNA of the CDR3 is TGTGCCAGCAGACCAACTAGTGGCGGGGAGACCCAGTACTTC.

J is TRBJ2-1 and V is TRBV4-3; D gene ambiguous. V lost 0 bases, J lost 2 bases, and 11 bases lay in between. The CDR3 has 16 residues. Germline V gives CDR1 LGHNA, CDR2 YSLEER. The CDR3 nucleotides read TGCGCCAGCAGCCAAGAGGTGGCGGAGCCCTACAATGAGCAGTTCTTC. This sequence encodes CASSQEVAEPYNEQFF.

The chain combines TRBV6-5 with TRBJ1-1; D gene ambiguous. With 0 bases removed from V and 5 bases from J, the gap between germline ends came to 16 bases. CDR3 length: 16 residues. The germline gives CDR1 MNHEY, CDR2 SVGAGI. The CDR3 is CASSYSTGSGRTEAFF. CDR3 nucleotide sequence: TGTGCCAGCAGTTACTCTACTGGGAGCGGTAGGACTGAAGCTTTCTTT.

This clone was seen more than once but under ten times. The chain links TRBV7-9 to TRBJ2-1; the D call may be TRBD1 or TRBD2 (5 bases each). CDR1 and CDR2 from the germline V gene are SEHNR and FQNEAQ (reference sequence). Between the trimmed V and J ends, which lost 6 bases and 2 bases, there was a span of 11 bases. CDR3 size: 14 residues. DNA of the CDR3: TGTGCCAGCAGGGACGGGACGGCCTACAATGAGCAGTTCTTC. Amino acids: CASRDGTAYNEQFF.

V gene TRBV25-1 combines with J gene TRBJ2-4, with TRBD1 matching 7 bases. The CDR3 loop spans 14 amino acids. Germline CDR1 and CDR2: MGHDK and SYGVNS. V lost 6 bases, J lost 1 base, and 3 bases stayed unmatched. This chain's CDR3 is CASSETGAKNIQYF. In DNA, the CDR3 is TGTGCCAGCAGCGAGACAGGGGCCAAAAACATTCAGTACTTC.